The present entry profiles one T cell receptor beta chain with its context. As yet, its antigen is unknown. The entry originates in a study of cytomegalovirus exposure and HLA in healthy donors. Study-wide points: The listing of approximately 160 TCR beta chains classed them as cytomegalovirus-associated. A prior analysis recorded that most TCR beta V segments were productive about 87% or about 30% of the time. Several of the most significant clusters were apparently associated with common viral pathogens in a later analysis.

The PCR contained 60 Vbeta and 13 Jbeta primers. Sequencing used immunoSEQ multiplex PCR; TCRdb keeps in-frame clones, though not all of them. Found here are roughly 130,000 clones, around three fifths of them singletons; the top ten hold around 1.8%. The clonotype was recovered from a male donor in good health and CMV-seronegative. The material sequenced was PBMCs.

The CDR3 loop is CASSAEAGPAGELFF. The CDR3, as DNA: TGCGCCAGCAGCGCTGAGGCGGGGCCCGCCGGGGAGCTGTTTTTT. V and J are TRBV5-1 and TRBJ2-2; tentative D call: TRBD2 (6 bases). This CDR3 spans 15 amino acids. V was shortened by 4 bases and J by 6 bases, with 16 bases between the two germline ends. Germline V CDR1 and CDR2: SGHRS, YFSETQ.